This T cell receptor beta chain originates from a study of CD8+CD57+ T cells in acquired aplastic anemia. On the study more broadly: CD4+ and CD8+ cells, once sorted, gave DNA averaging roughly 3 ug.

The CDR3 runs to 16 residues. The germline V gene encodes CDR1 SGHRS and CDR2 YFSETQ. Concerning this clonotype: Its antigen is unidentified. Sequence at one end of the junction differs from germline and may be a read error.

Study-wide results and limits: Controls did not differ significantly from patients in CD8+ Simpson's diversity. Sharing between patients and controls was observed for about 27 CD8+ CDR3 sequences.

Researchers used genomic DNA as the template to profile TCR beta VDJ and CDR3. TCRdb re-called the reads through MiXCR, storing one row per CDR3 protein. Of fewer than 300,000 distinct CDR3 sequences detected, around 82% appear once; the ten largest clones hold 40% to 50%. Flow cytometry had shown expanded CD8+CD57+ cells in the patients chosen for sequencing. The diagnosis in all patients was severe acquired aplastic anemia. This receptor was obtained from a human donor with aplastic anemia. Sequencing input: sorted CD4+, CD8+, or CD8+CD57+ T cells (not recorded which) from PBMCs. V gene TRBV5-1 combines with J gene TRBJ1-2; no firm D call. CDR3 in amino acids: CASSLRKDRSVYGYTF. The CDR3 DNA is TGTGCCAGCAGCTTGCGGAAGGACCGGAGCGTATATGGCTACACCTTC.